This paragraph reports one T cell receptor (beta chain). These data are taken from a study of T cells after yellow fever vaccination. Germline V gives CDR1 KGHSH, CDR2 LQKENI. The CDR3 length is 16 residues. The V and J ends lost 4 bases and 2 bases, in that order; junction bases with no gene match: 11. TCRdb analysed the 5' RACE reads with MiXCR anew, one entry per CDR3 protein. There are 450,000 to 650,000 distinct CDR3 sequences in the sample; roughly 14% occur only once, and 11% to 15% lies in the top ten. The TCR was taken from a man aged 25 to 40 who received the YFV17D yellow fever vaccine. The chain joins TRBV18 to TRBJ2-7; 7 bases align to TRBD1. The sample consisted of PBMCs, taken on the day of the yellow fever booster vaccination. Here the CDR3 reads CASSLRSRDSTYEQYF. The CDR3 DNA sequence: TGTGCCAGCTCACTACGCTCCCGGGACAGTACCTACGAGCAGTACTTC. Drawing the rest from reference TRBV18 and TRBJ2-7, the complete variable domain is NAGVMQNPRHLVRRRGQEARLRCSPMKGHSHVYWYRQLPEEGLKFMVYLQKENIIDESGMPKERFSAEFPKEGPSILRIQQVVRGDSAAYFCASSLRSRDSTYEQYFGPGTRLTVT.